Listed below are T cell receptor beta chains from one sample, sequenced in a study of shared clonotypes between healthy human individuals. The table came from immunoSEQ multiplex PCR; TCRdb's copy has only in-frame clones and leaves some out. The data show about 1.5 million clones, around 98% seen once. The sequenced material came from naive CD4+ T cells sorted from blood. The source is a young man in good health. Each CDR3 is given with its conserved first and last residue. A D gene is named only where the DNA matches it firmly.

CDR3: CASSGGQGASEKLFF; J: TRBJ1-4; D: TRBD1; V: TRBV2
CDR3: CASSLGSVEVTGELFF; J: TRBJ2-2; D: .; V: TRBV28
CDR3: CASSWTTWYEQYF; J: TRBJ2-7; D: .; V: TRBV11-2
CDR3: CASSLSSGNTIYF; J: TRBJ1-3; D: .; V: TRBV5-1
CDR3: CSVGGVAGAYEQYF; J: TRBJ2-7; D: TRBD2; V: TRBV29-1
CDR3: CASSLIAGATDTQYF; J: TRBJ2-3; D: TRBD2; V: TRBV5-1
CDR3: CASRERPLAKNIQYF; J: TRBJ2-4; D: .; V: TRBV5-1
CDR3: CASSYRGTDTQYF; J: TRBJ2-3; D: .; V: TRBV6-5
CDR3: CASSATGVRQYF; J: TRBJ2-5; D: TRBD1; V: TRBV9
CDR3: CASSTETDRNTGELFF; J: TRBJ2-2; D: .; V: TRBV18
CDR3: CASRRRTDSYEQYF; J: TRBJ2-7; D: .; V: TRBV6-1
CDR3: CASSFLSNTEAFF; J: TRBJ1-1; D: .; V: TRBV7-9
CDR3: CASKPWAGRGEETQYF; J: TRBJ2-5; D: .; V: TRBV19
CDR3: CASSVRLRDEQFF; J: TRBJ2-1; D: .; V: TRBV11-3
CDR3: CASSLDLAGPRREQYF; J: TRBJ2-7; D: TRBD2; V: TRBV5-1
CDR3: CASSPRSGRGVYEQYF; J: TRBJ2-7; D: TRBD2; V: TRBV7-2
CDR3: CSVSTSTGIYEQYF; J: TRBJ2-7; D: .; V: TRBV29-1
CDR3: CAISERGNSNQPQHF; J: TRBJ1-5; D: .; V: TRBV10-3
CDR3: CASRAGQAEKLFF; J: TRBJ1-4; D: TRBD1; V: TRBV6-5
CDR3: CAIAAGGGYEQYF; J: TRBJ2-7; D: .; V: TRBV10-3
CDR3: CASSSRVLGEQYF; J: TRBJ2-7; D: .; V: TRBV7-3
CDR3: CASSLGGWETQYF; J: TRBJ2-5; D: .; V: TRBV11-2
CDR3: CASSPTNEKLFF; J: TRBJ1-4; D: .; V: TRBV18
CDR3: CATSRASGQNEKLFF; J: TRBJ1-4; D: .; V: TRBV15
CDR3: CASSPGWARGSTEAFF; J: TRBJ1-1; D: .; V: TRBV5-1
CDR3: CASSRRVAGVGYEQYF; J: TRBJ2-7; D: TRBD2; V: TRBV11-2
CDR3: CASSQDLPWGNPQHF; J: TRBJ1-5; D: .; V: TRBV4-2
CDR3: CASSLPRSSYEQYF; J: TRBJ2-7; D: .; V: TRBV11-3
CDR3: CASSPSSTGVYGYTF; J: TRBJ1-2; D: TRBD1; V: TRBV28
CDR3: CASSVVTGEGYTF; J: TRBJ1-2; D: TRBD1; V: TRBV9
CDR3: CASWGALASEAFF; J: TRBJ1-1; D: .; V: TRBV7-3
CDR3: CASSFDKGQGPSGGPGNEQFF; J: TRBJ2-1; D: TRBD1; V: TRBV5-1
CDR3: CASRRRDGSTDTQYF; J: TRBJ2-3; D: .; V: TRBV25-1
CDR3: CASSLRQGGVEKLFF; J: TRBJ1-4; D: .; V: TRBV7-6
CDR3: CASSFGQGDYEQYF; J: TRBJ2-7; D: TRBD1; V: TRBV7-2
CDR3: CASSTGTGGYEQYF; J: TRBJ2-7; D: TRBD1; V: TRBV18
CDR3: CSVVSRSNYEQYF; J: TRBJ2-7; D: .; V: TRBV29-1
CDR3: CASSPGLHVSNEQFF; J: TRBJ2-1; D: .; V: TRBV5-8
CDR3: CASSLGVSGNTIYF; J: TRBJ1-3; D: .; V: TRBV5-1
CDR3: CASSQDLNRGMTSGSYNEQFF; J: TRBJ2-1; D: TRBD2; V: TRBV14
CDR3: CASSLDGSLYNEQFF; J: TRBJ2-1; D: .; V: TRBV7-9
CDR3: CASSLRTGMSYGYTF; J: TRBJ1-2; D: TRBD1; V: TRBV18
CDR3: CASSFRTSGRNNEQFF; J: TRBJ2-1; D: TRBD2; V: TRBV19
CDR3: CASSSPASTDTQYF; J: TRBJ2-3; D: .; V: TRBV12-1
CDR3: CASREDPTDEQYF; J: TRBJ2-7; D: .; V: TRBV5-1
CDR3: CASSALAATISYNEQFF; J: TRBJ2-1; D: .; V: TRBV6-1
CDR3: CAWHKYSSYNEQFF; J: TRBJ2-1; D: .; V: TRBV30
CDR3: CASSLRTGGSNEQFF; J: TRBJ2-1; D: TRBD1; V: TRBV14
CDR3: CATARSNEQFF; J: TRBJ2-1; D: .; V: TRBV7-9